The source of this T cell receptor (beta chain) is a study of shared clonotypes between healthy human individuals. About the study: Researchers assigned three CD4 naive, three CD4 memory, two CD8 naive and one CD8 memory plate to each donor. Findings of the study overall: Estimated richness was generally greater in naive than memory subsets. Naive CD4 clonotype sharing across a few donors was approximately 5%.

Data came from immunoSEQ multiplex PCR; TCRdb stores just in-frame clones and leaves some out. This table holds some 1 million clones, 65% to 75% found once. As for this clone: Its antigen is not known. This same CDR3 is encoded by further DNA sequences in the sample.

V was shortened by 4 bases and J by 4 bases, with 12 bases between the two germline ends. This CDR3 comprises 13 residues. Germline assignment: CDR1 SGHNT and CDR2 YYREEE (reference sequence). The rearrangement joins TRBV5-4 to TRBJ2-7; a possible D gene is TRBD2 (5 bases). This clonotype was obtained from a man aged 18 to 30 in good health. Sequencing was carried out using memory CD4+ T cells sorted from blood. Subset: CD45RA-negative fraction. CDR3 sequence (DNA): TGTGCCAGCAGCCTGGACGGACTTTACGAGCAGTACTTC. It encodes CASSLDGLYEQYF.